This is a list of T cell receptor beta chains from one sample in a study of shared clonotypes between healthy human individuals. Here immunoSEQ multiplex PCR was the method, and the copy in TCRdb shows in-frame clones only, minus some. The sample lists about 2 million clones; less than 95% were seen once. The sequencing sample was made of naive CD8+ T cells sorted from blood. The origin of the receptors is a man between 18 and 29 years old in good health. The CDR3 runs from the conserved cysteine through the conserved F or W. Each record gives: D gene, J gene, clone size, V gene, CDR3 protein, CDR3 DNA. A D gene is named only where the DNA matches it firmly. Clone size, where shown, is once, few, many, or a class for clones that have expanded.

TRBD2 | TRBJ2-3 | NA | TRBV6-5 | CASGQLAGAEDTQYF | TGTGCCAGCGGCCAGCTAGCGGGAGCTGAAGATACGCAGTATTTT
NA | TRBJ2-7 | NA | TRBV13 | CASSLLGLAGPSYEQYF | TGTGCCAGCAGCTTACTCGGGCTCGCAGGCCCCTCCTACGAGCAGTACTTC
NA | TRBJ2-1 | NA | TRBV30 | CAWTQGYEQFF | TGTGCCTGGACCCAGGGGTATGAGCAGTTCTTC
TRBD1 | TRBJ1-6 | NA | TRBV9 | CASSEGQGFNSPLHF | TGTGCCAGCAGCGAGGGACAGGGTTTTAATTCACCCCTCCACTTT
NA | TRBJ1-2 | NA | TRBV7-9 | CASSLALPMTDGYTF | TGTGCCAGCAGCTTAGCCTTACCCATGACAGATGGCTACACCTTC
TRBD2 | TRBJ2-3 | NA | TRBV4-1 | CASKLAGTDTQYF | TGCGCCAGCAAACTAGCGGGCACAGATACGCAGTATTTT
NA | TRBJ2-7 | NA | TRBV9 | CASSPEGTNSYEQYF | TGTGCCAGCAGCCCAGAAGGGACGAACTCCTACGAGCAGTACTTC
NA | TRBJ2-7 | NA | TRBV5-6 | CASSLLGVDEQYF | TGTGCCAGCAGCTTGTTAGGGGTCGACGAGCAGTACTTC
TRBD1 | TRBJ1-2 | NA | TRBV7-8 | CASSLGGQGDGYTF | TGTGCCAGCAGCTTAGGTGGACAGGGCGATGGCTACACCTTC
TRBD1 | TRBJ1-2 | NA | TRBV7-9 | CASSYGTGEEYGYTF | TGTGCCAGCAGCTACGGGACAGGGGAAGAGTATGGCTACACCTTC
TRBD2 | TRBJ2-7 | NA | TRBV5-1 | CASSLALGLDYEQYF | TGCGCCAGCAGCTTGGCGCTAGGACTAGACTACGAGCAGTACTTC
TRBD2 | TRBJ2-1 | NA | TRBV7-9 | CASSLPGTSGREDNEQFF | TGTGCCAGCAGCCTACCCGGGACTAGCGGGAGGGAAGACAATGAGCAGTTCTTC
NA | TRBJ2-1 | once | TRBV13 | CASSLTGSSYNEQFF | TGTGCCAGCAGCTTAACCGGAAGCTCCTACAATGAGCAGTTCTTC
TRBD2 | TRBJ2-2 | NA | TRBV28 | CASSFSLGLANTGELFF | TGTGCCAGCAGTTTCTCCCTTGGACTAGCGAACACCGGGGAGCTGTTTTTT
TRBD2 | TRBJ2-3 | NA | TRBV27 | CASRPNNGLAGEAQYF | TGTGCCAGCAGACCCAACAACGGACTAGCGGGAGAGGCGCAGTATTTT
NA | TRBJ2-7 | NA | TRBV6-5 | CASSYSTGTRIYEQYF | TGTGCCAGCAGTTACTCGACCGGGACACGGATCTACGAGCAGTACTTC
NA | TRBJ2-5 | NA | TRBV2 | CASSPAAETQYF | TGTGCCAGCAGTCCTGCCGCGGAAACCCAGTACTTC
NA | TRBJ2-3 | NA | TRBV11-2 | CASSFSTASTDTQYF | TGTGCCAGCAGCTTTTCGACAGCTAGCACAGATACGCAGTATTTT
TRBD1 | TRBJ2-1 | NA | TRBV4-2 | CASRLDDRGRGDNEQFF | TGTGCCAGCAGGTTAGATGACAGGGGACGGGGAGACAATGAGCAGTTCTTC
NA | TRBJ1-6 | NA | TRBV27 | CASSLGGSWFGADSPLHF | TGTGCCAGCAGTTTAGGAGGGAGCTGGTTTGGGGCCGATTCACCCCTCCACTTT